This entry lists 22 T cell receptor beta chains sequenced from one sample in a study of cytomegalovirus exposure and HLA in healthy donors. TCRdb keeps only in-frame clones here, not all; method: immunoSEQ multiplex PCR. The profile shows 100,000 to 150,000 clones, approximately 88% of them singletons. Sequencing was performed on PBMCs. These receptors all stem from a woman in her late teens or twenties in good health and CMV-seronegative.

The chain employs TRBV7-9 and TRBJ2-3, with TRBD2 matching over 7 bases. V trimming: 1 base; J trimming: 6 bases; junction bases outside the gene matches: 16. The CDR3 length is 18 residues. CDR1 and CDR2 from the germline V gene are SEHNR and FQNEAQ (reference sequence). CDR3 sequence reads: CASSLELSAGVGLDTQYF. DNA for the CDR3: TGTGCCAGCAGCTTAGAGCTTTCCGCGGGAGTAGGTTTGGATACGCAGTATTTT.

The chain joins TRBV6-1 to TRBJ2-7; tentative D call: TRBD1 (6 bases). V lost 5 bases and J lost 4, with 15 bases in between. Looked up from germline, CDR1 is MNHNS and CDR2 is SASEGT. The CDR3 has 14 residues. CDR3 amino acids: CASSSGTQQYEQYF. Written as DNA, the CDR3 is TGTGCCAGCAGTTCCGGGACACAGCAATACGAGCAGTACTTC.

The rearrangement joins TRBV7-6 to TRBJ2-1; the match to TRBD2 covers 16 bases. V lost 3 bases, J lost 9 bases, and 5 bases stayed unmatched. The CDR3 loop spans 16 amino acids. CDR1 and CDR2 from the germline V gene are SGHVS and FNYEAQ. The CDR3 loop reads CASSLGLAGGPGEQFF. The DNA of the CDR3 is TGTGCCAGCAGCTTGGGACTAGCGGGAGGGCCGGGTGAGCAGTTCTTC.

The V call is TRBV27, the J call TRBJ2-3; 12 bases are shared with TRBD2. This CDR3 has 15 residues. Trimming removed 8 bases from V and 6 bases from J; junction bases left unmatched: 9. From germline, CDR1 is MNHEY and CDR2 SMNVEV (reference sequence). CDR3: CASGPRLAGADTQYF. DNA of the CDR3: TGTGCCAGCGGACCCCGACTAGCGGGAGCTGATACGCAGTATTTT.

This chain links TRBV5-1 with TRBJ1-2; D is unclear. V was trimmed by 0 bases and J by 4 bases, leaving 10 bases between them. Germline CDR1 reads SGHRS; CDR2 reads YFSETQ. The CDR3 is 14 amino acids. CDR3: CASSLGRRAYGYTF. CDR3 coding DNA: TGCGCCAGCAGCTTGGGGCGGCGAGCCTATGGCTACACCTTC.

J is TRBJ2-7 and V is TRBV2, with 10 bases matching TRBD1. The J segment lost 4 bases and the V segment lost 8 bases, leaving 8 bases of the junction unmatched. CDR1 and CDR2 from the germline V gene are SNHLY and FYNNEI. There are 14 residues in the CDR3. The CDR3 nucleotides are TGTGCCAGCGGACTGACAGGGGGCCTTTACGAGCAGTACTTC. As protein: CASGLTGGLYEQYF.

In nucleotides, the CDR3 is TGTGCCAGCAGCAAGGGGATCAGGGTGGAACTTGAAGCTTTCTTT. Translation: CASSKGIRVELEAFF. The chain combines TRBV21-1 with TRBJ1-1; the DNA was not compared with TRBD1, the D call given in the table. TRBV21-1 is given as a pseudogene. The length of the CDR3 is 15 residues.

V is TRBV19 and J is TRBJ2-1; 13 bases agree with TRBD2. With V trimmed by 5 bases and J by 4 bases, 5 bases remained unmatched. The CDR3 is made up of 16 amino acids. Germline V gene lookup returns CDR1 LNHDA and CDR2 SQIVND (reference sequence). The CDR3 region has the DNA TGTGCCAGTAGTCGGGGGGGACTAGCGGGATACAATGAGCAGTTCTTC. Protein product: CASSRGGLAGYNEQFF.

The chain combines TRBV9 with TRBJ2-7; weak D call: TRBD2 (5 bases). The V gene lost 2 bases and the J gene lost 2 bases, with 8 bases spanning the gap. Germline values: CDR1 SGDLS, CDR2 YYNGEE. The CDR3 contains 13 residues. This chain's CDR3 is CASSVSGAYEQYF. Here the CDR3 DNA reads TGTGCCAGCAGCGTTTCCGGGGCCTACGAGCAGTACTTC.

The chain recombines TRBV7-9 with TRBJ2-1, with TRBD2 matching 9 bases. The CDR3 consists of 14 residues. The germline V gene has CDR1 SEHNR and CDR2 FQNEAQ (reference sequence). V lost 5 bases to trimming and J lost 7 bases; unmatched junction nucleotides: 6. Written as DNA, the CDR3 is TGTGCCAGCAGCCCTAGCGGGATTACAAATGAGCAGTTCTTC. Protein product: CASSPSGITNEQFF.

This clone was seen a single time. The chain is built from TRBV7-9 and TRBJ2-4; 8 nucleotides align to TRBD1. Germline V lookup: CDR1 SEHNR, CDR2 FQNEAQ (reference sequence). This CDR3 is built from 11 residues. With 0 bases clipped from V and 16 bases from J, the junction kept 2 bases outside the gene matches. CDR3 DNA: TGTGCCAGCAGCTTAGCGGACAGGGTCTACTTC. It codes for CASSLADRVYF.

The chain uses TRBV6-5 and TRBJ2-7, with 14 nucleotides matching TRBD2. CDR1 is MNHEY and CDR2 is SVGAGI in the germline V gene. V lost 5 bases, J lost 4 bases, and 4 bases stayed unmatched. The CDR3 consists of 15 residues. CDR3 protein: CASSDWTSGRYEQYF. The CDR3 DNA follows: TGTGCCAGCAGTGACTGGACTAGCGGGAGGTACGAGCAGTACTTC.

The chain joins TRBV2 to TRBJ1-1; perhaps TRBD1 as D (6 bases). Germline assignment: CDR1 SNHLY and CDR2 FYNNEI. Trimming removed 6 bases from V and 1 base from J, with 12 bases in between. The CDR3 totals 14 residues. CDR3 bases: TGTGCCAGCAGCAAACAGGGTAAGAACACTGAAGCTTTCTTT. Translated, it gives CASSKQGKNTEAFF.

This clone was detected only once. The V call is TRBV6-5, the J call TRBJ2-7; D gene unclear. Germline CDR1 is MNHEY and CDR2 is SVGAGI. This CDR3 spans 12 amino acids. V dropped 6 bases and J dropped 6 bases, with 12 bases sitting between them. DNA of the CDR3: TGTGCCAGCAGCCTACTACCGGGCGAGCAGTACTTC. Its protein is CASSLLPGEQYF.

Written as DNA, the CDR3 is TGTGCCAGCAGCTTTGGGCGGCGGGCTAGCGGGAACTACGAGCAGTACTTC. Translated: CASSFGRRASGNYEQYF. The V gene is TRBV11-1, the J gene TRBJ2-7, with 9 positions matching TRBD2. Germline CDR1 and CDR2: SGHAT and FQDESV (reference sequence). The CDR3 is 17 amino acids. Trimming took 3 bases from V and 3 from J; bases not matched to a gene: 12. Combining the CDR3 with reference TRBV11-1 and TRBJ2-7 gives the whole variable domain EAEVAQSPRYKITEKSQAVAFWCDPISGHATLYWYRQILGQGPELLVQFQDESVVDDSQLPKDRFSAERLKGVDSTLKIQPAELGDSAMYLCASSFGRRASGNYEQYFGPGTRLTVT.

This chain connects TRBV28 to TRBJ1-5; 12 bases are a match to TRBD1. The V gene's germline CDR1 is MDHEN and CDR2 SYDVKM. With 2 bases clipped from V and 3 bases from J, the junction kept 8 bases outside the gene matches. This CDR3 spans 18 amino acids. The CDR3: CASSLGTGGFSFNQPQHF. The DNA for the CDR3 is TGTGCCAGCAGTTTAGGGACAGGGGGCTTCTCCTTCAATCAGCCCCAGCATTTT. The variable domain in full, completed from reference TRBV28 and TRBJ1-5, reads DVKVTQSSRYLVKRTGEKVFLECVQDMDHENMFWYRQDPGLGLRLIYFSYDVKMKEKGDIPEGYSVSREKKERFSLILESASTNQTSMYLCASSLGTGGFSFNQPQHFGDGTRLSIL.

This chain joins TRBV5-6 and TRBJ2-2, with 9 positions matching TRBD1. The CDR3 extends over 13 amino acids. The V gene end was trimmed by 2 bases and the J gene end by 11 bases; junction bases not matched to a gene: 4. Germline V gene lookup returns CDR1 SGHDT and CDR2 YYEEEE. Written as DNA, the CDR3 is TGTGCCAGCAGCTTTGGGGGACAGGGCGAGCTGTTTTTT. Translation gives CASSFGGQGELFF.

This sequence joins TRBV7-8 and TRBJ2-3; possibly TRBD2 for D (6 bases). CDR3 length: 15 residues. V was pared by 5 bases and J by 2 bases, with 14 bases between. Looked up from germline, CDR1 is SGHVS and CDR2 is FQNEAQ. The CDR3 sequence: CASSPIAEFTDTQYF. CDR3 DNA: TGTGCCAGCAGCCCCATAGCGGAGTTCACAGATACGCAGTATTTT.

This clone was observed a single time. This chain links TRBV18 with TRBJ2-3; no firm D call. The CDR3 covers 15 residues. Germline V gene data show CDR1 as KGHSH and CDR2 as LQKENI. The V gene lost 0 bases and the J gene lost 4 bases, with 11 bases spanning the gap. CDR3 amino acids: CASSPPVAKSDTQYF. DNA for the CDR3: TGTGCCAGCTCACCACCGGTCGCGAAGTCAGATACGCAGTATTTT.

A single count supports this clone. The genes are TRBV9 and TRBJ2-5, with D perhaps TRBD2 (6 bases). Trimming took 0 bases from V and 7 from J, leaving 16 bases between them. The CDR3 is made up of 15 amino acids. Looked up from germline, CDR1 is SGDLS and CDR2 is YYNGEE. CDR3 region: CASSVAGQGGGTQYF. Written as DNA, the CDR3 is TGTGCCAGCAGCGTAGCCGGGCAGGGAGGAGGGACCCAGTACTTC.

The chain is built from TRBV11-3 and TRBJ1-1, with TRBD1 matching 10 bases. The CDR3 totals 15 residues. V shed 4 bases and J 4 bases; nucleotides not matched to a gene: 6. CDR1 is SGHNT, CDR2 YENEEA, per germline. The CDR3 sequence is CASSSGQGEGTEAFF. CDR3 coding DNA: TGTGCCAGCAGCTCAGGACAGGGGGAAGGCACTGAAGCTTTCTTT.

This chain connects TRBV10-3 to TRBJ2-5; 10 bases map to TRBD1. The CDR3 covers 13 residues. J gave up 5 bases and V 7 bases, and 4 bases lay outside the gene matches. Germline V gene lookup returns CDR1 ENHRY and CDR2 SYGVKD. In DNA, the CDR3 is TGTGCCATCAAAGGGACAGGGGCCGAGACCCAGTACTTC. It encodes CAIKGTGAETQYF.